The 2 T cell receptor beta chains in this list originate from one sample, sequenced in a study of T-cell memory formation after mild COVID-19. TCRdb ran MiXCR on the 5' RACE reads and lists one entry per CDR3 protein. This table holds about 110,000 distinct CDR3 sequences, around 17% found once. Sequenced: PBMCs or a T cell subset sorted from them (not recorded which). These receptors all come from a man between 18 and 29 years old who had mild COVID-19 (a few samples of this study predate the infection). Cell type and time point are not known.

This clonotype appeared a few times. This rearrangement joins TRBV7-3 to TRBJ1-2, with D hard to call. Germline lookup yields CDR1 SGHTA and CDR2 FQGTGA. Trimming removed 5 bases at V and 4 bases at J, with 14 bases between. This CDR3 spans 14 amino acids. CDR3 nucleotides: TGTGCCAGCAGCCCCAACCCGGGGTTCTATGGCTACACCTTC. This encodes CASSPNPGFYGYTF.

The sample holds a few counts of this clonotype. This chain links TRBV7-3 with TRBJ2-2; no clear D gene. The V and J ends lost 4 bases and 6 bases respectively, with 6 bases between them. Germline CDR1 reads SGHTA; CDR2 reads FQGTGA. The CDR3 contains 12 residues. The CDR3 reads CASSSLAGELFF. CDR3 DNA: TGTGCCAGCAGCTCCCTTGCCGGGGAGCTGTTTTTT.